This is a list of T cell receptor beta chains from one sample in a study of cytomegalovirus exposure and HLA in healthy donors. Only in-frame clones appear in the TCRdb table, and some are missing; sequencing was by immunoSEQ multiplex PCR. In the table there are around 160,000 clones, around 80% of which are singletons. Sequenced sample: PBMCs. These receptors were collected from a woman in her thirties or forties in good health and CMV-seropositive. Each CDR3 is given without its conserved first and last residue. The D gene is left open where the match is weak.

TRBV5-6	TRBD2	ASSLAGLGTNEQF
TRBV7-8	TRBD1	ASSVWGTGYDGYT
TRBV10-3	TRBD2	AISGSSGDEQF
TRBV9	TRBD2	ASSAQASGRYNEQF
TRBV7-3	-	ASSNRQPPYNEQF
TRBV6-1	-	ASQDYYGYT
TRBV6-6	-	ASSYSGGNSNQPQH
TRBV6-5	TRBD1	ASSNTGGVKNIQY
TRBV4-1	-	ASSQGFIGVVGHNEQF
TRBV25-1	-	ASSEWGREAGELF
TRBV18	TRBD1	ASSLRTGGGPTEAF
TRBV19	TRBD1	ASSSYTGGFEAF
TRBV10-1	-	ASRWTAIYEQY